These T cell receptor beta chains were read from a single sample in a study of blood T cell repertoires in COVID-19. Measured with immunoSEQ multiplex PCR; TCRdb has only the in-frame clones, and not every one. The sample has over 400,000 clones; around 86% are singletons. Sequences were obtained from peripheral blood. These receptors came from a woman aged 30 to 39 with active or convalescent COVID-19. Both conserved end residues are part of each CDR3. A D gene is named only where the DNA matches it firmly. Clone size, where shown, is once, few, many, or a class for clones that have expanded.

CASSYSSLSYNSPLHF	TGTGCCAGCAGTTACTCCAGTCTCTCCTATAATTCACCCCTCCACTTT	NA	TRBV6-5	TRBJ1-6	once
CASSPDRGPGYTF	TGTGCCAGCAGCCCAGACAGGGGCCCTGGCTACACCTTC	TRBD1	TRBV16	TRBJ1-2	NA
CASSLGLAGAGTQYF	TGTGCCAGCAGCCTGGGACTAGCGGGGGCGGGTACGCAGTATTTT	TRBD2	TRBV7-9	TRBJ2-3	NA
CAIAGLYTEAFF	TGTGCCATCGCCGGACTATACACTGAAGCTTTCTTT	NA	TRBV10-3	TRBJ1-1	NA
CASSGQLSTDTQYF	TGCGCCAGCAGCGGACAGCTTAGCACAGATACGCAGTATTTT	NA	TRBV10-1	TRBJ2-3	NA
CASSIGLAGEQFF	TGTGCCAGTAGTATTGGGCTAGCGGGGGAGCAGTTCTTC	TRBD2	TRBV19	TRBJ2-1	NA
CASSYRRDTVWPQHF	TGTGCCAGCAGCTACCGCCGGGACACCGTTTGGCCCCAGCATTTT	NA	TRBV7-8	TRBJ1-5	NA
CASSRGLANEQFF	TGTGCCAGCAGCCGAGGACTAGCAAATGAGCAGTTCTTC	TRBD2	TRBV11-2	TRBJ2-1	NA
CASSLVLAGGTDTQYF	TGTGCCAGCAGCTTAGTTTTGGCGGGGGGCACAGATACGCAGTATTTT	TRBD2	TRBV7-2	TRBJ2-3	once
CATQGGYGYTF	TGTGCCACACAGGGGGGCTATGGCTACACCTTC	TRBD1	TRBV15	TRBJ1-2	NA
CASSWGYPGAHSGNTIYF	TGTGCCAGCAGTTGGGGATACCCAGGGGCGCACTCTGGAAACACCATATATTTT	NA	TRBV28	TRBJ1-3	NA